What follows are 20 T cell receptor beta chains derived from one specimen sequenced in a study of shared clonotypes between healthy human individuals. TCRdb's table, derived via immunoSEQ multiplex PCR, lists solely in-frame clones and lacks some. The sample records 550,000 to 850,000 clones, 74% being singletons. Sequencing was performed on memory CD4+ T cells sorted from blood. Described subset: CD45RA-negative fraction. The receptor source for this set is a woman aged 25 to 39 in good health.

V and J are TRBV9 and TRBJ2-1; D unclear. Germline lookup yields CDR1 SGDLS and CDR2 YYNGEE. Trimming pared 4 bases from V and 7 bases from J, leaving 15 bases between. CDR3 size: 14 residues. The CDR3 DNA follows: TGTGCCAGCAGCCCTCGTACGAATTCAAATGAGCAGTTCTTC. Amino acid sequence: CASSPRTNSNEQFF.

The V gene is TRBV6-1, the J gene TRBJ2-1; D remains unclear. Germline V lookup: CDR1 MNHNS, CDR2 SASEGT. The ends were cut back, 2 bases at V and 10 bases at J, with 12 bases in the middle. This CDR3 contains 13 residues. The CDR3 is CASSESALREQFF. The CDR3 bases are TGTGCCAGCAGTGAATCGGCCCTTAGGGAGCAGTTCTTC.

The gene calls are TRBV19 and TRBJ1-5, with D uncertain. V lost 7 bases to trimming and J lost 6 bases, with 13 bases between them. Germline-derived CDR1 and CDR2 are LNHDA and SQIVND (reference sequence). This CDR3 comprises 13 residues. The CDR3 nucleotides are TGTGCCAGTATTCCCCGGGTCGGTCAGCCCCAGCATTTT. Protein product: CASIPRVGQPQHF.

V is TRBV2 and J is TRBJ1-2, with TRBD1 as a possible D gene (5 bases). In germline, CDR1 is SNHLY, CDR2 FYNNEI. The CDR3 spans 12 residues. V lost 7 bases and J lost 2, with 8 bases in between. The CDR3 is CASKGINYGYTF. CDR3 nucleotides: TGTGCCAGCAAGGGGATCAACTATGGCTACACCTTC.

This chain links TRBV5-8 with TRBJ1-5; D is unresolved. V was trimmed by 3 bases and J by 7 bases, leaving 14 bases between them. In germline, CDR1 is SGHTS, CDR2 YDEGEE. The CDR3 is 14 amino acids. The CDR3 coding sequence is TGTGCCAGCAGCTGGACCACGACGAGGCAGCCCCAGCATTTT. It codes for CASSWTTTRQPQHF.

This chain links TRBV28 with TRBJ2-7; a weak D match, TRBD1 (6 bases). Germline V gene data show CDR1 as MDHEN and CDR2 as SYDVKM. V lost 6 bases, J lost 0 bases, and 15 bases lay in between. The CDR3 totals 15 residues. The CDR3 reads CASRVQGSGSYEQYF. The CDR3 DNA reads as TGTGCCAGCAGAGTCCAGGGGTCGGGCTCCTACGAGCAGTACTTC.

This rearrangement joins TRBV15 to TRBJ1-1, with TRBD1 as a possible D gene (6 bases). V was shortened by 9 bases and J by 1 base, with 27 bases between the two germline ends. The germline V gene encodes CDR1 LNHNV and CDR2 YYDKDF (reference sequence). The CDR3 consists of 18 residues. In DNA form, the CDR3 reads TGTGCCACATCGATTAAAACCGGGACAAAGTACCAGAACACTGAAGCTTTCTTT. This encodes CATSIKTGTKYQNTEAFF.

V gene TRBV28 combines with J gene TRBJ2-7; 8 bases line up with TRBD2. The CDR3 extends over 14 amino acids. The ends lost 7 bases at V and 3 bases at J; junction bases unmatched: 8. Germline-derived CDR1 and CDR2 are MDHEN and SYDVKM. CDR3: CASKKAGEYYEQYF. The CDR3 bases are TGTGCCAGCAAAAAAGCGGGGGAGTACTACGAGCAGTACTTC.

In its sample, this clone was seen once. The chain is built from TRBV30 and TRBJ1-3; tentatively, D is TRBD1 (5 bases). Germline-derived CDR1 and CDR2 are GTSNPN and SVGIG (reference sequence). The CDR3 has 14 residues. Trimming left V 2 bases short and J 3 bases short, with 11 bases between. Written as DNA, the CDR3 is TGTGCCTGGAGTAAGGGACTAAATGGAAACACCATATATTTT. Translation: CAWSKGLNGNTIYF.

V usage is TRBV19 and J usage is TRBJ1-2; the D gene is possibly TRBD1 (5 bases). In germline, CDR1 is LNHDA, CDR2 SQIVND (reference sequence). V gave up 5 bases and J gave up 4 bases, with 14 bases separating them. The CDR3 runs 14 residues. CDR3 sequence reads: CASSHGTVTYGYTF. The CDR3 DNA reads as TGTGCCAGTAGTCACGGGACGGTTACCTATGGCTACACCTTC.

Turning to this clone: A much larger clone differs by one base, so this may be a read error. Other DNA sequences in the same sample also yield this CDR3. This chain joins TRBV30 and TRBJ1-1, with D unclear. V shed 0 bases and J shed 0 bases, with 5 bases lying between them. CDR3 length equals 13 residues. CDR1 GTSNPN and CDR2 SVGIG come from the germline V gene (reference sequence). The CDR3 coding sequence is TGTGCCTGGAGTGTAGCGGTGAACACTGAAGCTTTCTTT. Its protein is CAWSVAVNTEAFF.

Comment on this clone: A read error may account for a junction end that differs from germline. The rearrangement links TRBV6-5 to TRBJ2-7, with D hard to call. This CDR3 contains 13 residues. The germline CDR1 and CDR2 sequences are MNHEY and SVGAGI. The CDR3 coding sequence is TGTGCCAGCAGTTACCAGCTTTCCTCCGAGCGGTACTTC. Translation: CASSYQLSSERYF.

Note on this clone: It may be a read error: a sequence one base away is much more abundant. This chain links TRBV28 with TRBJ2-1; TRBD2 matches at 8 bases. The germline gives CDR1 MDHEN, CDR2 SYDVKM. The CDR3 totals 15 residues. J gave up 0 bases and V 6 bases, and 4 bases lay outside the gene matches. CDR3 coding DNA: TGTGCCAGCAGCGTAGCGGGGAGCTCCTACAATGAGCAGTTCTTC. Translating it yields CASSVAGSSYNEQFF.

CDR3 amino acids: CSVGPGQGLAEQYF. DNA for the CDR3: TGCAGCGTTGGACCGGGACAGGGGCTGGCCGAGCAGTACTTC. J is TRBJ2-7 and V is TRBV29-1, with 10 bases identical to TRBD1. Trimming took 4 bases from V and 6 from J; bases not matched to a gene: 9. Germline CDR1 and CDR2: SQVTM and ANQGSEA. The CDR3 is made up of 14 amino acids.

This clone was seen only a few times. V and J are TRBV5-1 and TRBJ2-5; D is unresolved. Germline CDR1 SGHRS, CDR2 YFSETQ. The V and J ends lost 2 bases and 4 bases respectively, with 24 bases between them. This CDR3 region has 18 residues. The CDR3 sequence is CASSFLPISLGFGETQYF. The CDR3 DNA reads TGCGCCAGCAGCTTCCTTCCTATATCGTTGGGATTTGGAGAGACCCAGTACTTC.

The rearrangement uses TRBV4-1 and TRBJ1-1; no clear D gene. The CDR3 is made up of 14 amino acids. Germline values: CDR1 MGHRA, CDR2 YSYEKL. The V end was cut by 2 bases, the J end by 4 bases, with 11 bases between. Here the CDR3 DNA reads TGCGCCAGCAGCCAACCGACCTGGGGCACTGAAGCTTTCTTT. Translation gives CASSQPTWGTEAFF.

The chain employs TRBV10-3 and TRBJ1-5, with D unresolved. The germline V and J ends were trimmed by 3 bases and 2 bases, with 11 bases remaining between them. This CDR3 contains 15 residues. The germline gives CDR1 ENHRY, CDR2 SYGVKD. Written as DNA, the CDR3 is TGTGCCATCAGTGACCGGGCAGCTGGCAATCAGCCCCAGCATTTT. Encoded protein: CAISDRAAGNQPQHF.

This clone was recorded a few times. This chain links TRBV7-9 with TRBJ2-3; 7 nucleotides align to TRBD2. Looked up from germline, CDR1 is SEHNR and CDR2 is FQNEAQ (reference sequence). V was pared by 5 bases and J by 3 bases, with 11 bases of the junction left unmatched. The CDR3 is 16 residues long. CDR3: CASSTGLAVRTDTQYF. As DNA, the CDR3 is TGTGCCAGCAGCACCGGGCTAGCGGTAAGAACAGATACGCAGTATTTT.

The chain carries TRBV7-8 and TRBJ2-7; 8 nucleotides match TRBD1. V shed 8 bases and J 7 bases; nucleotides not matched to a gene: 7. In germline, CDR1 is SGHVS, CDR2 FQNEAQ. The CDR3 is 12 amino acids. CDR3 loop: CASSPRTGEQYF. The CDR3 DNA sequence: TGTGCCAGCTCCCCAAGGACAGGGGAGCAGTACTTC.

This clone was seen only a few times. The chain has TRBV5-1 and TRBJ2-3; D possibly corresponds to TRBD2 (6 bases). Deletions cut 3 bases from V and 0 bases from J, with 14 bases between. The CDR3 is 16 amino acids. Germline-derived CDR1 and CDR2 are SGHRS and YFSETQ. CDR3 DNA: TGCGCCAGCAGCTCACCAGCGGACTATAGCACAGATACGCAGTATTTT. Translated, it gives CASSSPADYSTDTQYF.